This T cell receptor beta chain was obtained from a study of CD8 T cells in ankylosing spondylitis. The CDR3 consists of 15 residues. Trimming removed 0 bases from V and 7 bases from J; junction bases left unmatched: 4. Per the germline V gene, CDR1 is MNHEY and CDR2 is SMNVEV (reference sequence). Study-wide results and limits: Seemingly distinctive of ankylosing spondylitis blood was a TCR beta motif formed by eight highly homologous variants. Prior literature has documented some motif variants in synovial fluid and blood from reactive arthritis. Disease-linked clones reportedly concentrated significantly in matched ankylosing spondylitis synovial fluid.

This clonotype has just a few counts. Its target is not known. Quantitative 5'-RACE with molecular barcodes produced the TCR beta libraries. TCRdb called the 5' RACE reads again in MiXCR, with one record for every CDR3 protein. The profile shows under 250,000 distinct CDR3 sequences, 8.2% of them singletons. The TCR originated in a female donor with ankylosing spondylitis or in good health (not recorded which). This chain joins TRBV27 and TRBJ2-2; 8 positions agree with TRBD2. Sequenced sample: blood, either unsorted or a sorted T cell fraction (not recorded which). Here the CDR3 DNA reads TGTGCCAGCAGTTTATCGACGGGAGGGGACGGGGAGCTGTTTTTT. Its translation is CASSLSTGGDGELFF.